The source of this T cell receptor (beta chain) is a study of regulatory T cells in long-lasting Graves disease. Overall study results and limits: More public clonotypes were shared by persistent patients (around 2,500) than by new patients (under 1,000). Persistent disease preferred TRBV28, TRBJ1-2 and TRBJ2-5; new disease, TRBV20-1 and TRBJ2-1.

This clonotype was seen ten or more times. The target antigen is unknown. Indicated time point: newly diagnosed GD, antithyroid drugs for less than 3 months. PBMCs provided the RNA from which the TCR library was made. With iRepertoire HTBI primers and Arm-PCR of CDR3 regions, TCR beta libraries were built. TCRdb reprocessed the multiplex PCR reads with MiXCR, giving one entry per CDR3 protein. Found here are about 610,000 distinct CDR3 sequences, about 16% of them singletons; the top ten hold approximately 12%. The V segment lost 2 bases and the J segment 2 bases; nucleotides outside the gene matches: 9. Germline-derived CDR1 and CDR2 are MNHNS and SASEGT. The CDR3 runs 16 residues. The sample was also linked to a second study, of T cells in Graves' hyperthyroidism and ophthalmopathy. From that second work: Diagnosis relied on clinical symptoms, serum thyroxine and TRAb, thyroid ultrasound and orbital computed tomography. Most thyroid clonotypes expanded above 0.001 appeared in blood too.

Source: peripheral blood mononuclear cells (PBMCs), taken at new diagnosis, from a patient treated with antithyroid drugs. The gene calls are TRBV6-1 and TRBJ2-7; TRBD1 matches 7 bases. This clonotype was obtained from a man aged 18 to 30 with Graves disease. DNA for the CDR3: TGTGCCAGCAGTGAACCGGACAGGAGAAGGGCCTACGAGCAGTACTTC. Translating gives CASSEPDRRRAYEQYF.